This T cell receptor (beta chain) was found in a study of blood T cells in healthy people across ages. Looking at the study overall: About one barcoded beta molecule per two T cells came from capture by template switching.

Using a J-beta primer mix together with a sample-barcoded 5' primer, a second PCR was run for roughly 6 to 11 cycles. TCRdb re-analysed the 5' RACE reads in MiXCR, keeping a single row per CDR3 protein. The sample holds roughly 1 million distinct CDR3 sequences, under 30% seen once. Trimming at V came to 7 bases and at J to 5 bases, leaving 8 bases not matched to a gene. The germline V gene encodes CDR1 MNHEY and CDR2 SMNVEV (reference sequence). This CDR3 is 14 amino acids long. The sample also formed part of further work on T cells of mothers and their children. From that paper: Three healthy Caucasian mothers and their six children were the donors.

The rearrangement joins TRBV27 to TRBJ2-5, with 9 bases that match TRBD1. The receptor was derived from a girl aged 2 to 9 in good health. Sequenced material: blood. The CDR3 DNA follows: TGTGCCAGCACCTGGACAGGGGTTCATGAGACCCAGTACTTC. This gives the protein CASTWTGVHETQYF.